These 2 T cell receptor beta chains were all obtained from the same sample, sequenced in a study of T cells in Graves' hyperthyroidism and ophthalmopathy. RNA transcripts yielded amplified TCR beta CDR3 regions. With the HTBI primer set, the TCR CDR3 went through a first round of RT-PCR. In TCRdb, the multiplex PCR reads were re-called with MiXCR into one record per CDR3 protein. The data contain about 400,000 distinct CDR3 sequences, approximately 14% of them singletons. The material sequenced was blood. The receptors come from a woman under 40 with Graves' ophthalmopathy.

At least ten counts were recorded for this clonotype. The chain joins TRBV2 to TRBJ2-3; 10 bases align to TRBD2. This CDR3 spans 13 amino acids. The V gene end was trimmed by 8 bases and the J gene end by 7 bases; junction bases not matched to a gene: 6. The germline CDR1 and CDR2 sequences are SNHLY and FYNNEI. The CDR3 nucleotides read TGTGCCAGCTGCCTAGCGGGGGTCAATACGCAGTATTTT. As protein: CASCLAGVNTQYF.

This clonotype was observed many times. V usage is TRBV20-1 and J usage is TRBJ2-3; no clear D gene. Germline V gene sequence: CDR1 DFQATT, CDR2 SNEGSKA (reference sequence). This CDR3 has 12 amino acids. The V gene lost 6 bases and the J gene lost 3 bases, with 10 bases spanning the gap. The CDR3 region is CSAPRLTDTQYF. CDR3 bases: TGCAGTGCGCCGCGTTTGACAGATACGCAGTATTTT.